A single sample is the source of the 25 T cell receptor beta chains below, sequenced in a study of identical twins (dated by TCRdb to 2016 to 2018). Library preparation was by 5' RACE. This sample was sequenced with an Illumina HiSeq 2000. Using fastp trimming at Q25 and MiXCR clonotype assembly, TCRdb reanalyzed the public sequencing data and kept in-frame beta chains. Records with the same CDR3 protein are collapsed into one entry carrying the most frequent genes and DNA. The sample table records hundreds of thousands of distinct CDR3 sequences; around an eighth of these occur just once. The ten largest make up just over 7% of the sample. These data were likewise used in another study, on yellow fever vaccine responses in identical twins.

Material: CD8+ T cells sorted from blood. The receptors shown here come from a woman in her late teens or twenties in good health.

V gene TRBV20-1 combines with J gene TRBJ1-5, with a possible D match to TRBD1 (5 bases). Germline V gives CDR1 DFQATT, CDR2 SNEGSKA (reference sequence). Trimming cost V 0 bases and J 15 bases, with 15 bases left between them. The length of the CDR3 is 12 residues. The CDR3 loop is CSARDALTVWHF. CDR3 coding DNA: TGCAGTGCTAGAGACGCCTTGACAGTCTGGCATTTT.

The chain carries TRBV12-3 or TRBV12-4 and TRBJ2-2; D unresolved. The V end was cut by 1 base, the J end by 8 bases, with 8 bases between. The CDR3 runs to 13 residues. The CDR3 nucleotides are TGTGCCAGCAGTTTAGAGCTTTTGGGGGAGCTGTTTTTT. It encodes CASSLELLGELFF.

V usage is TRBV7-9 and J usage is TRBJ2-7; TRBD1 or TRBD2 may be the D gene (6 bases each). The ends were cut back, 0 bases at V and 4 bases at J, with 16 bases in the middle. The CDR3 has 16 residues. Germline values: CDR1 SEHNR, CDR2 FQNEAQ (reference sequence). CDR3 coding DNA: TGTGCCAGCAGCTTAGCGGGGGGCCGGGGGCCTTACGAGCAGTACGTC. Protein sequence: CASSLAGGRGPYEQYV.

This rearrangement joins TRBV7-2 to TRBJ1-2; the match to TRBD1 covers 8 bases. The CDR3 consists of 14 residues. J was trimmed by 4 bases and V by 5 bases; bases with no gene match: 6. CDR1 is SGHTA, CDR2 FQGNSA, per germline. The CDR3, as DNA: TGTGCCAGCAGCCCGACAGGGGTGAGCTATGGCTACACCTTC. Its translation is CASSPTGVSYGYTF.

The sample holds a few counts of this clonotype. The chain couples TRBV7-2 to TRBJ2-1; no clear D. The germline V and J ends were trimmed by 5 bases and 0 bases, with 8 bases remaining between them. CDR1 and CDR2 (germline): SGHTA, FQGNSA. The CDR3 extends over 14 amino acids. The CDR3 reads CASSADTSYNEQFF. CDR3 coding DNA: TGTGCCAGCAGCGCAGACACCTCCTACAATGAGCAGTTCTTC.

A few counts support this clonotype. The chain employs TRBV20-1 and TRBJ2-7; unclear D gene. V was clipped by 5 bases and J by 0 bases, with 11 bases between them. Germline CDR1 reads DFQATT; CDR2 reads SNEGSKA (reference sequence). This CDR3 is 13 amino acids long. CDR3 sequence: CSAETRSSYEQYF. The CDR3 DNA sequence: TGCAGTGCTGAGACGCGGAGCTCCTACGAGCAGTACTTC.

The chain uses TRBV12-3 or TRBV12-4 and TRBJ1-2, with D uncertain. V shed 6 bases and J shed 1 base, with 6 bases lying between them. This CDR3 is built from 12 residues. For the CDR3, the DNA is TGTGCCAGCAGCAGTTTTAACTATGGCTACACCTTC. It yields the protein CASSSFNYGYTF.

Only a few counts were recorded for this clonotype. The chain employs TRBV12-3 or TRBV12-4 and TRBJ2-5; D unresolved. This CDR3 is 14 amino acids long. Trimming removed 3 bases from V and 2 bases from J, with 10 bases in between. This CDR3 is CASSFRTEQETQYF. CDR3 DNA: TGTGCCAGCAGTTTTCGCACAGAGCAAGAGACCCAGTACTTC.

The chain couples TRBV20-1 to TRBJ2-1, with D uncertain. The V end was cut by 0 bases, the J end by 9 bases, with 6 bases between. The CDR3 is 11 amino acids. Germline loops: CDR1 DFQATT, CDR2 SNEGSKA (reference sequence). The CDR3 loop is CSARDGVEQFF. In DNA form, the CDR3 reads TGCAGTGCTAGAGATGGGGTTGAGCAGTTCTTC.

The J gene is TRBJ2-3, the V gene TRBV4-1; no definite D call. The germline CDR1 and CDR2 sequences are MGHRA and YSYEKL. There are 15 residues in the CDR3. Trimming pared 4 bases from V and 2 bases from J, leaving 13 bases between. CDR3 loop: CASSPTGPSTDTQYF. DNA for the CDR3: TGCGCCAGCAGCCCCACCGGGCCCTCCACAGATACGCAGTATTTT.

In this sample, this clonotype turned up a few times. The V call is TRBV7-9, the J call TRBJ1-5; unclear D gene. Deletions cut 6 bases from V and 6 bases from J, with 12 bases between. Germline V gene data show CDR1 as SEHNR and CDR2 as FQNEAQ (reference sequence). This CDR3 is built from 13 residues. CDR3 DNA: TGTGCCAGCAGTTCCGGGTGGGGTCAGCCCCAGCATTTT. Amino acid sequence: CASSSGWGQPQHF.

This clonotype has only a few counts. The chain is built from TRBV2 and TRBJ2-7, with D possibly matching TRBD1 (6 bases). This CDR3 has 16 residues. CDR1 SNHLY and CDR2 FYNNEI come from the germline V gene. Trimming removed 5 bases from V and 1 base from J, with 18 bases in between. CDR3 DNA: TGTGCCAGCAGTCCTGGACAGTACCTACGTTCCTACGAGCAGTACGTC. This sequence encodes CASSPGQYLRSYEQYV.

This clonotype was seen a handful of times. The chain carries TRBV14 and TRBJ2-1; D may match TRBD1 or TRBD2 (6 bases each). Trimming removed 5 bases at V and 10 bases at J, with 18 bases between. The germline V gene has CDR1 SGHDN and CDR2 FVKESK. This CDR3 comprises 14 residues. The DNA of the CDR3 is TGTGCCAGCAGCTACCGTGGAGGGGGTAGGGAGCAGTTCTTC. Protein sequence: CASSYRGGGREQFF. The full variable domain, rest sourced from reference TRBV14 and TRBJ2-1, is EAGVTQFPSHSVIEKGQTVTLRCDPISGHDNLYWYRRVMGKEIKFLLHFVKESKQDESGMPNNRFLAERTGGTYSTLKVQPAELEDSGVYFCASSYRGGGREQFFGPGTRLTVL.

This clonotype turned up a few times. The rearrangement joins TRBV27 to TRBJ2-3, with D perhaps matching TRBD1 or TRBD2 (5 bases each). Germline V gene lookup returns CDR1 MNHEY and CDR2 SMNVEV (reference sequence). V lost 5 bases, J lost 6 bases, and 12 bases lay in between. This CDR3 spans 13 amino acids. CDR3 nucleotides: TGTGCCAGCAGTGCTGGGACGTTGGATACGCAGTATTTT. This translates into CASSAGTLDTQYF.

This clonotype was picked up many times. The rearrangement joins TRBV4-2 to TRBJ2-1; a weak D match, TRBD1 (6 bases). CDR1 and CDR2 (germline): LGHNA, YNFKEQ. The CDR3 covers 15 residues. V lost 1 base to trimming and J lost 5 bases, with 12 bases between them. The CDR3 nucleotides are TGTGCCAGCAGCCAAGTTCGGGACACACACAATGAGCAGTTCTTC. This translates into CASSQVRDTHNEQFF.

This clonotype was recorded at least ten times. The V call is TRBV5-1, the J call TRBJ2-7; D is undetermined. The CDR3 length is 13 residues. CDR1 is SGHRS and CDR2 is YFSETQ in the germline V gene. Trimming removed 4 bases at V and 2 bases at J, with 10 bases between. The CDR3 here is CASSPGRAYEQYF. CDR3 bases: TGCGCCAGCAGCCCGGGTCGGGCCTACGAGCAGTACTTC.

The J gene is TRBJ1-6, the V gene TRBV15, with TRBD1 identical over 7 bases. J was trimmed by 17 bases and V by 2 bases; bases with no gene match: 15. The germline gives CDR1 LNHNV, CDR2 YYDKDF (reference sequence). The CDR3 is 15 residues long. The CDR3: CATSRRTGDSLAFHF. DNA of the CDR3: TGTGCCACCAGCAGACGCACAGGGGACAGTCTTGCTTTCCACTTT. Looking up the rest from reference TRBV15 and TRBJ1-6 gives the full variable domain: DAMVIQNPRYQVTQFGKPVTLSCSQTLNHNVMYWYQQKSSQAPKLLFHYYDKDFNNEADTPDNFQSRRPNTSFCFLDIRSPGLGDTAMYLCATSRRTGDSLAFHFGNGTRLTVT.

The chain uses TRBV27 and TRBJ2-7; 8 bases align to TRBD1. Germline CDR1 MNHEY, CDR2 SMNVEV (reference sequence). V dropped 2 bases and J dropped 3; count of bases not matched to a gene: 3. The CDR3 extends over 14 amino acids. The CDR3 DNA reads as TGTGCCAGCAGTTTAAATACAGGGGGCTACGAGCAGTACTTC. Protein sequence: CASSLNTGGYEQYF.

On this clonotype: A much larger clonotype is one base distant, so this may be a read error. V is TRBV7-9 and J is TRBJ2-5; D could derive from TRBD1 or TRBD2 (5 bases each). The CDR3 is 12 amino acids. Germline V gene lookup returns CDR1 SEHNR and CDR2 FQNEAQ (reference sequence). Trimming took off 3 bases at V and 7 bases at J, with 9 bases between the two ends. CDR3 sequence (DNA): TGTGCCAGCAGCTTGGGGGAAGGGACCCAGTACTTC. Translating gives CASSLGEGTQYF.

The CDR3 coding sequence is TGCAGCGTTCAGAGCGGGATATTGTACAATGAGCAGTTCTTC. This translates into CSVQSGILYNEQFF. The V gene is TRBV29-1, the J gene TRBJ2-1; 7 nucleotides line up with TRBD2. V shed 5 bases and J 4 bases; nucleotides not matched to a gene: 8. Germline V lookup: CDR1 SQVTM, CDR2 ANQGSEA. The CDR3 covers 14 residues.

This clonotype was observed a handful of times. This chain joins TRBV6-1 and TRBJ2-3; 15 bases are a match to TRBD2. V dropped 6 bases and J dropped 2; count of bases not matched to a gene: 9. The CDR3 covers 18 residues. Germline CDR1 and CDR2: MNHNS and SASEGT. The CDR3 nucleotides read TGTGCCAGCAGGGGACTAGCGGGAGGTGGTGTTGTCACAGATACGCAGTATTTT. This sequence encodes CASRGLAGGGVVTDTQYF.

There are a few counts of this clonotype. The genes are TRBV6-4 and TRBJ2-3; TRBD1 or TRBD2 may be the D gene (5 bases each). There are 15 residues in the CDR3. CDR1 MRHNA and CDR2 SNTAGT come from the germline V gene. V shed 3 bases and J shed 0 bases, with 10 bases lying between them. The CDR3 DNA follows: TGTGCCAGCAGTGAAGGGACGGCTAGCACAGATACGCAGTATTTT. Protein sequence: CASSEGTASTDTQYF.

Ten or more counts support this clonotype. The chain employs TRBV12-3 or TRBV12-4 and TRBJ2-2; 9 positions match TRBD1. The CDR3 length is 17 residues. Trimming at V came to 8 bases and at J to 3 bases, leaving 13 bases not matched to a gene. This CDR3 is CASERAEGQGDTGELFF. In nucleotides, the CDR3 is TGTGCCAGCGAAAGAGCGGAGGGACAGGGTGACACCGGGGAGCTGTTTTTT.

The sample holds many counts of this clonotype. The V and J genes are TRBV4-1 and TRBJ1-1; tentative D call: TRBD1 (5 bases). Deletions cut 1 base from V and 4 bases from J, with 10 bases between. The CDR3 spans 14 residues. Germline CDR1 MGHRA, CDR2 YSYEKL. In DNA, the CDR3 is TGCGCCAGCAGCCAAGGGGGGGTGGGCACTGAAGCTTTCTTT. Translated: CASSQGGVGTEAFF.

This clonotype has a count of ten or more. The genes are TRBV9 and TRBJ1-6; no reliable D call. There are 17 residues in the CDR3. V was trimmed by 0 bases and J by 0 bases, leaving 10 bases between them. CDR1 and CDR2 from the germline V gene are SGDLS and YYNGEE. CDR3 in amino acids: CASSVDLVSSYNSPLHF. Written as DNA, the CDR3 is TGTGCCAGCAGCGTAGACCTTGTAAGCTCCTATAATTCACCCCTCCACTTT.